Listed below are T cell receptor beta chains from one sample, sequenced in a study of OX40 agonist ivuxolimab in advanced cancers. Sequencing was performed with immunoSEQ multiplex PCR; in TCRdb, only in-frame clones are kept and a portion is missing. The sample carries approximately 58,000 clones, about 76% recorded once. The sample here was CD4+ or CD8+ T cells sorted from blood, taken in a trial of the OX40 agonist ivuxolimab. Receptors were obtained from an adult with an advanced solid tumor such as melanoma, head and neck, liver or kidney cancer. The CDR3 runs from the conserved cysteine through the conserved F or W. The D gene is left open where the match is weak. The size of a clone is reported for some rows only, either as once, few or many, or as a class for expanded clones.

clone size	V gene	D gene	J gene	CDR3 protein	CDR3 DNA
.	TRBV28	TRBD2	TRBJ2-5	CASPRGAGGQETQYF	TGTGCCAGTCCTCGGGGGGCGGGAGGTCAAGAGACCCAGTACTTC
.	TRBV14	.	TRBJ2-7	CASSFRDSGYEQYF	TGTGCCAGCAGCTTCCGGGACAGCGGGTACGAGCAGTACTTC
.	TRBV5-4	TRBD1	TRBJ1-1	CASSRGQGNTEAFF	TGTGCCAGCAGCCGGGGACAGGGGAACACTGAAGCTTTCTTT
.	TRBV2	.	TRBJ2-1	CASSENRVGNEQFF	TGTGCCAGCAGTGAAAACAGGGTCGGGAATGAGCAGTTCTTC
once	TRBV7-6	.	TRBJ2-1	CASSFETKPGSSYNEQFF	TGTGCCAGCAGCTTTGAGACAAAGCCGGGGAGCTCCTACAATGAGCAGTTCTTC
.	TRBV7-9	TRBD1	TRBJ2-1	CASSLASGTAYNEQFF	TGTGCCAGCAGCTTAGCATCCGGGACAGCCTACAATGAGCAGTTCTTC
.	TRBV5-1	TRBD2	TRBJ2-7	CASSLVAGLSYEQYF	TGCGCCAGCAGCTTGGTAGCGGGACTCTCTTACGAGCAGTACTTC
.	TRBV7-3	.	TRBJ2-5	CASSLWGRGTQYF	TGTGCCAGCAGCTTATGGGGCAGAGGGACCCAGTACTTC
.	TRBV6-1	.	TRBJ2-3	CASSVGQIDTDTQYF	TGTGCCAGCAGTGTCGGACAGATAGACACAGATACGCAGTATTTT
.	TRBV6-4	TRBD2	TRBJ2-7	CASSFSRTSGRPSSYEQYF	TGTGCCAGCAGTTTTTCCCGGACTAGCGGGAGGCCGAGCTCCTACGAGCAGTACTTC
.	TRBV19	.	TRBJ1-2	CASSTSGIGYTF	TGTGCCAGTAGTACCTCAGGTATTGGCTACACCTTC
.	TRBV25-1	.	TRBJ1-5	CASGGQSNQPQHF	TGTGCCAGCGGTGGACAGTCCAATCAGCCCCAGCATTTT
once	TRBV30	.	TRBJ2-2	CAWSEAPNTGELFF	TGTGCCTGGAGTGAAGCCCCGAACACCGGGGAGCTGTTTTTT
few	TRBV19	.	TRBJ1-2	CASNSGIGTGANYGYTF	TGTGCCAGTAATAGCGGAATAGGGACCGGCGCTAACTATGGCTACACCTTC
.	TRBV5-1	.	TRBJ2-3	CASSLVTLGREDKQYF	TGCGCCAGCAGCTTGGTCACCCTAGGAAGGGAGGATAAGCAGTATTTT
.	TRBV11-1	TRBD1	TRBJ2-5	CASSLVLGDSQETQYF	TGTGCCAGCAGCTTAGTTCTAGGGGACAGTCAAGAGACCCAGTACTTC
.	TRBV7-8	TRBD1	TRBJ1-2	CASSFMGDRGGYTF	TGTGCCAGCAGCTTCATGGGAGACAGGGGCGGCTACACCTTC
.	TRBV6-1	TRBD1	TRBJ1-2	CASSDLSGGNYGYTF	TGTGCCAGCAGTGATTTGTCAGGGGGTAACTATGGCTACACCTTC
.	TRBV30	.	TRBJ1-2	CAFTRDFYGYTF	TGTGCCTTTACCAGGGATTTCTATGGCTACACCTTC
.	TRBV10-3	TRBD2	TRBJ2-1	CAIRGLAGGQNEQFF	TGTGCCATCAGGGGACTAGCGGGAGGCCAGAATGAGCAGTTCTTC
.	TRBV6-6	TRBD1	TRBJ2-7	CASRKGAGSYEQYF	TGTGCCAGCAGAAAGGGGGCCGGATCCTACGAGCAGTACTTC
.	TRBV27	.	TRBJ1-2	CACRIPRGHGYTF	TGTGCCTGCAGGATTCCTCGGGGCCATGGCTACACCTTC
.	TRBV29-1	.	TRBJ1-3	CSVVLQTRGNTIYF	TGCAGCGTTGTACTCCAGACTCGTGGAAACACCATATATTTT
few	TRBV19	TRBD2	TRBJ2-1	CASSILLAGDEQFF	TGTGCCAGTAGTATCCTACTAGCGGGGGACGAGCAGTTCTTC
.	TRBV30	.	TRBJ2-2	CAWTLSGAPDTGELFF	TGTGCCTGGACCCTATCGGGGGCGCCGGACACCGGGGAGCTGTTTTTT
few	TRBV18	.	TRBJ1-1	CASSPVGGIASDSEAFF	TGTGCCAGCTCGCCGGTTGGGGGGATTGCTTCGGATAGTGAAGCTTTCTTT
.	TRBV5-1	TRBD2	TRBJ2-2	CASSLGGTSANTGELFF	TGCGCCAGCAGCTTGGGAGGGACTAGCGCCAACACCGGGGAGCTGTTTTTT
.	TRBV27	TRBD2	TRBJ2-1	CASTVLAGGGEQFF	TGTGCCAGCACTGTTCTAGCGGGAGGGGGTGAGCAGTTCTTC
once	TRBV29-1	.	TRBJ1-4	CSGGGGREKLFF	TGCAGCGGCGGGGGGGGGAGGGAAAAACTGTTTTTT
.	TRBV5-1	.	TRBJ1-2	CASSLDRLEGEGYTF	TGCGCCAGCAGCTTAGACCGCCTCGAAGGAGAGGGCTACACCTTC
.	TRBV2	.	TRBJ1-6	CASSGQPNSPLHF	TGTGCCAGCAGTGGGCAGCCTAATTCACCCCTCCACTTT
.	TRBV7-6	.	TRBJ1-1	CASSPALNTEAFF	TGTGCCAGCAGCCCCGCATTGAACACTGAAGCTTTCTTT
.	TRBV5-5	TRBD2	TRBJ2-1	CASSPAGTNYNEQFF	TGTGCCAGCAGCCCCGCCGGGACTAATTACAATGAGCAGTTCTTC
.	TRBV6-1	.	TRBJ2-7	CATRRDPSYEQYF	TGTGCCACCAGAAGGGACCCCTCGTACGAGCAGTACTTC
.	TRBV5-4	.	TRBJ1-2	CASSFGGDYYGYTF	TGTGCCAGCAGCTTCGGCGGGGACTACTATGGCTACACCTTC
.	TRBV27	TRBD2	TRBJ2-3	CASRTLAGGPDTQYF	TGTGCCAGCAGGACACTAGCGGGAGGCCCAGATACGCAGTATTTT
.	TRBV5-1	.	TRBJ2-3	CASSLSGDTQYF	TGCGCCAGCAGCTTAAGCGGAGATACGCAGTATTTT
.	TRBV30	.	TRBJ1-5	CAWRRDPGQPQHF	TGTGCCTGGAGGCGCGACCCAGGTCAGCCCCAGCATTTT
.	TRBV7-3	TRBD1	TRBJ2-3	CASSLQGGTDTQYF	TGTGCCAGCAGCTTACAGGGGGGCACAGATACGCAGTATTTT
.	TRBV7-9	.	TRBJ2-5	CASSIRDAETQYF	TGTGCCAGCAGCATCAGGGATGCGGAGACCCAGTACTTC
.	TRBV10-3	TRBD2	TRBJ2-1	CAISDWTSGQLRFF	TGTGCCATCAGTGACTGGACTAGCGGTCAACTCCGGTTCTTC
.	TRBV19	.	TRBJ1-1	CASSIIGGNTEAFF	TGTGCCAGTAGTATTATCGGGGGGAACACTGAAGCTTTCTTT
.	TRBV30	.	TRBJ2-5	CAWSRGYSGVETQYF	TGTGCCTGGAGCCGGGGGTACAGCGGTGTGGAGACCCAGTACTTC
.	TRBV19	.	TRBJ1-6	CASSIQWTEFWPLHF	TGTGCCAGTAGTATACAGTGGACGGAATTTTGGCCCCTCCACTTT
.	TRBV2	.	TRBJ1-2	CASVVMQGTNYGYTF	TGTGCCAGCGTCGTAATGCAGGGGACTAACTATGGCTACACCTTC
.	TRBV7-8	.	TRBJ1-1	CASSTQKNTEAFF	TGTGCCAGCAGCACCCAGAAGAACACTGAAGCTTTCTTT
.	TRBV30	.	TRBJ1-5	CAWSPLNSNQPQHF	TGTGCCTGGAGCCCCCTAAATAGCAATCAGCCCCAGCATTTT
.	TRBV6-5	.	TRBJ2-3	CASRRLADTQYF	TGTGCCAGCAGAAGGCTGGCAGATACGCAGTATTTT
.	TRBV5-1	.	TRBJ1-4	CASSVTVTNEKLFF	TGCGCCAGCAGCGTGACCGTAACTAATGAAAAACTGTTTTTT
few	TRBV2	TRBD1	TRBJ2-7	CASMRGTATYEQYF	TGTGCCAGCATGCGTGGGACAGCGACCTACGAGCAGTACTTC
.	TRBV18	TRBD1	TRBJ1-5	CASSPPGTGDGNQPQHF	TGTGCCAGCTCACCCCCCGGGACAGGGGACGGGAATCAGCCCCAGCATTTT
.	TRBV7-9	TRBD1	TRBJ1-2	CASSRSRDRVYGYTF	TGTGCCAGCAGCCGTTCCCGGGACAGGGTGTATGGCTACACCTTC